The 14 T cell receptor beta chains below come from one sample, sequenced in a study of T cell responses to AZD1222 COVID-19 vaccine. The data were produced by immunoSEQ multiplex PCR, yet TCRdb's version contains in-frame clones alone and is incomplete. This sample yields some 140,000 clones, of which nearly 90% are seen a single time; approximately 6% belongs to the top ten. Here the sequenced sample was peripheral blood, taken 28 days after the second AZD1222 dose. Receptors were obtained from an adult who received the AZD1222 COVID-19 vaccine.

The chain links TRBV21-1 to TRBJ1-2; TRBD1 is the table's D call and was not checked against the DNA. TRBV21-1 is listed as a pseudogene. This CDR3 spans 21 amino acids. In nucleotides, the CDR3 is TGTGCCAGCAGCTACAAAATAACAGGGGACGGGCGCCCAGGGGCTAACTATGGCTACACCTTC. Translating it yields CASSYKITGDGRPGANYGYTF.

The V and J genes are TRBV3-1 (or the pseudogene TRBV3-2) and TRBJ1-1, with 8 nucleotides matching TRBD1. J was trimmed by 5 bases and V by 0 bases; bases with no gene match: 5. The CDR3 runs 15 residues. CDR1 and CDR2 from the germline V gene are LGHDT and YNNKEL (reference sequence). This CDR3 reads CASSQDPGGLTEAFF. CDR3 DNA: TGTGCCAGCAGCCAAGATCCAGGGGGCCTGACTGAAGCTTTCTTT.

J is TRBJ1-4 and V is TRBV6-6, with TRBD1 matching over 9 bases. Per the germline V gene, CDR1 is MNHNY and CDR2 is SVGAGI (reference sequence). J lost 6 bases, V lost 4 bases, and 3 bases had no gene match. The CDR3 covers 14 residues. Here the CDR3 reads CASSSDRGDEKLFF. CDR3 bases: TGTGCCAGCAGTTCCGACAGGGGGGATGAAAAACTGTTTTTT.

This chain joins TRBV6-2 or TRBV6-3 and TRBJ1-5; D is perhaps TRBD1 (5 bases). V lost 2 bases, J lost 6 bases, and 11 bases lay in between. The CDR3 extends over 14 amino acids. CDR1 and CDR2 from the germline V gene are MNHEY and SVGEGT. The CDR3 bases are TGTGCCAGCAGTTACGCCGCAGGGTTTCAGCCCCAGCATTTT. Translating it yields CASSYAAGFQPQHF.

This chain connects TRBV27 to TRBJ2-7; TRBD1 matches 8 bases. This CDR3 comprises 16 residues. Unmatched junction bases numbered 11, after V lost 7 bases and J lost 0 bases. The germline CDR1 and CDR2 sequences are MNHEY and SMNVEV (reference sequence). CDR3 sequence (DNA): TGTGCCAGCACCAGGACAGGGAAGAGGGCCTCCTACGAGCAGTACTTC. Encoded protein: CASTRTGKRASYEQYF.

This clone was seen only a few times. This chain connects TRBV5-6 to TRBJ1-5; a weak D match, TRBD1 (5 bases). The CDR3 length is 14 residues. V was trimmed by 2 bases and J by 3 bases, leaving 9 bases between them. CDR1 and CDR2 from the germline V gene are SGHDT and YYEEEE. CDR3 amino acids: CASSFRDYNQPQHF. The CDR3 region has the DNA TGTGCCAGCAGCTTCCGGGACTACAATCAGCCCCAGCATTTT. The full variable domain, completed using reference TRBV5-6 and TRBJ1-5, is DAGVTQSPTHLIKTRGQQVTLRCSPKSGHDTVSWYQQALGQGPQFIFQYYEEEERQRGNFPDRFSGHQFPNYSSELNVNALLLGDSALYLCASSFRDYNQPQHFGDGTRLSIL.

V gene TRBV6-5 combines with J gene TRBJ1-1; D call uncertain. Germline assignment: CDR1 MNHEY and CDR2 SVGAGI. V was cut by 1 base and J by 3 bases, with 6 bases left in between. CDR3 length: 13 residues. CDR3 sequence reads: CASSYFGDTEAFF. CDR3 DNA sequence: TGTGCCAGCAGTTACTTCGGGGACACTGAAGCTTTCTTT.

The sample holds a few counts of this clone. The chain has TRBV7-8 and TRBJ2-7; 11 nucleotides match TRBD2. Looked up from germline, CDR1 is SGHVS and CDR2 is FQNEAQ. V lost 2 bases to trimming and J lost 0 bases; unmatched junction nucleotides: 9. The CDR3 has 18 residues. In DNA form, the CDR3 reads TGTGCCAGCAGCTTATCAACTTTAGCGGGAGGGCCCTCCTACGAGCAGTACTTC. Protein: CASSLSTLAGGPSYEQYF.

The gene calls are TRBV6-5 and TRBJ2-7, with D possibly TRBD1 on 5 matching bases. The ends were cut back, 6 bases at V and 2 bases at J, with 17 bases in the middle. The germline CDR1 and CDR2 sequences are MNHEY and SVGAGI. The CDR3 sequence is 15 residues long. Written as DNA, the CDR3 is TGTGCCAGCAGCCCAAGGGGAATAGCAGCCTACGAGCAGTACTTC. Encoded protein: CASSPRGIAAYEQYF.

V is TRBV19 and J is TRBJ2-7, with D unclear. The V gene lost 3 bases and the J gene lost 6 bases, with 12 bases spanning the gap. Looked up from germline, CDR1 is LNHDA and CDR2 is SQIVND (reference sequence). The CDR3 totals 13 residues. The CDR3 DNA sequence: TGTGCCAGTAGTATTGGCAGCCATAGCGAGCAGTACTTC. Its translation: CASSIGSHSEQYF.

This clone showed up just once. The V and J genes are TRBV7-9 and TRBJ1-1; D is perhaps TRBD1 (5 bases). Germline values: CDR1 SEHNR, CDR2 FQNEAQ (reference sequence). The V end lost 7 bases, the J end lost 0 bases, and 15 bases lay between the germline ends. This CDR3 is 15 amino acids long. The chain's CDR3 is CASTLVGGLNTEAFF. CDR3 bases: TGTGCCAGCACCCTAGTGGGGGGACTGAACACTGAAGCTTTCTTT.

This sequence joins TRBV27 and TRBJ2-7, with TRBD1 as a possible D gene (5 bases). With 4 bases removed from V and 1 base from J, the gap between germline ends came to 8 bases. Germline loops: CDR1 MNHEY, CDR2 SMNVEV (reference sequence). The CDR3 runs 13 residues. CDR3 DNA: TGTGCCAGCAGTTCCACAGGTTCCTACGAGCAGTACTTC. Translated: CASSSTGSYEQYF.

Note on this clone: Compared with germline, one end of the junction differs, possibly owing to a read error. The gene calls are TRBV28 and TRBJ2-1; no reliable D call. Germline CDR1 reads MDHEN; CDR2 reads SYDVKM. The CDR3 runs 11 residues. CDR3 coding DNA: TGTGCCAGCAGTTTATCCGGACGCGCGGTCTTC. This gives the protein CASSLSGRAVF.

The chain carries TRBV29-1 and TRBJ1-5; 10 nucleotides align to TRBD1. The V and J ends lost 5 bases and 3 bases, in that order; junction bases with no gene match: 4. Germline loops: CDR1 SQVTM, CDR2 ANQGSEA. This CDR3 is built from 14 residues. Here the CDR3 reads CSVRTGGSNQPQHF. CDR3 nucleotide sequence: TGCAGCGTTCGGACAGGGGGATCCAATCAGCCCCAGCATTTT.